The T cell receptor (beta chain) described here comes from a study of human T cells and chemical hapten exposure (dated by TCRdb to the early 2020s). Concerning the study at large: For sensitization, 2% DPC in acetone was applied to a roughly 2 cm by roughly 2 cm area of upper inner arm skin. Throughout the approximately 24-week study period, patients were also given weekly therapeutic DPC doses on the scalp. Patch testing was done on the upper back using Finn chambers containing 0.01% DPC, and results were scored after 6 days according to International Contact Dermatitis Research Group standards. The mostly female patient cohort included alopecia areata with under or over 50% scalp involvement, alopecia totalis and alopecia universalis. This study followed changes in the peripheral blood TCR repertoire in vivo during primary and secondary sensitization of alopecia patients to the hapten diphenylcyclopropenone (DPC). Patient blood was sampled pre-sensitization (week 0) and at 2, 6 and about 24 weeks after DPC sensitization. For TCR sequencing, blood came from about 28 alopecia patients at anywhere from one to four time points (pre-sensitization, 2, 6 and 24 weeks). Libraries were pooled for sequencing, and per-sample TCR yields varied mainly because of small differences in library volumes within the pool. Findings and caveats that apply to the study as a whole: The number of TCRs above 1 in 1000 frequency did not change with DPC sensitization; there was no evidence of global repertoire structure alterations. A positive correlation was found between the number of PT1 expanded TCRs and patch test score, with significance reached at thresholds 8, 16 and 32 but not 4. Because all patients had alopecia, a presumed autoimmune disease, the immune response of the patients might differ from that of healthy individuals. Repeated subsampling changed both the strength of the expansion versus patch-test correlation and the threshold at which the correlation became significant. Compared with pre-sensitization or healthy control sets, expanded TCRs formed significantly more large CDR3 similarity clusters, which is consistent with antigen-driven responses.

CDR1 ENHRY and CDR2 SYGVKD were looked up in the germline V gene. Counted from cysteine to phenylalanine, this CDR3 has 13 amino acids. Only the CDR3 portion is preserved as DNA: 39 bases, with reading frame beginning at the first base. The germline ends are 10 bases apart after V is trimmed by 0 bases and J by 7 bases. The sample's time point label is to be understood as: patch test 3, about 24 weeks after DPC sensitization. This specimen's treatment or condition label, interpreted: therapeutic diphenylcyclopropenone sensitization with weekly scalp DPC. At every patch-test visit, the blood draw took place before the patch test was put on. To be eligible, patients had to be aged 18 to 70, diagnosed with alopecia and judged suitable for DPC therapy, while pregnant patients were excluded. Total RNA was extracted from unfractionated whole blood collected in Tempus Blood RNA tubes. Of note for this clonotype: Which antigen it targets is not known. Nothing much larger sits one base from this clone, and base qualities are not available.

Libraries were made using RACE. Sequencing instrument: NextSeq 500. During library preparation, unique molecular identifiers were attached to individual cDNA molecules so that TCRs could be counted in a quantitative, reproducible way. Each blood RNA sample was used to sequence both TCR alpha and TCR beta chains. The paper's processing steps were these. A median of around 96,000 TCRs per sample was observed, with a range of about 23,224 to 750,000. The Decombinator software suite was used to annotate the V, J and CDR3 of the TCR reads. For PS versus PT1 abundance plots, all samples were subsampled to the same number of TCRs (28,000). Expanded TCRs were defined as absent before sensitization and observed at least eight times at the 2-week time point. TCRdb trimmed the raw reads at Q25, called clones with MiXCR and kept productive beta chains. All rows with the same CDR3 protein become a single entry with the most common DNA and genes. The V and J calls, along with clone size, are taken from TCRdb and not from the paper's own processing. In this sample the table shows 70,000 to 90,000 distinct CDR3 sequences, more than 10% of which occur a single time. The ten largest clonotypes hold about 3.5% of the sample.

The chain links TRBV10-3 with TRBJ2-7, with no reliable assignment of the D segment. Here the sequenced sample was whole blood, taken in connection with sensitization to the hapten diphenylcyclopropenone (DPC). This clonotype was sampled from a woman aged 50 to 65 with alopecia areata. Some clones in this sample may be carry-over from other donors' samples. The CDR3 reads CAISESGSREQYF. The bases are TGTGCCATCAGTGAGTCCGGGTCTCGGGAGCAGTACTTC.